This record concerns one T cell receptor (beta chain) sequence. The antigen is unknown. Looked up from germline, CDR1 is SGHRS and CDR2 is YFSETQ. CDR3 size: 13 residues. V dropped 7 bases and J dropped 0 bases, with 10 bases sitting between them. Sequencing was performed with immunoSEQ multiplex PCR; in TCRdb, only in-frame clones are kept and a portion is missing. The sample records some 49,000 clones, around 91% being singletons. The data originate from a study of cytomegalovirus exposure and HLA in healthy donors. Whole-study context: The same platform as the 666 first-cohort repertoires was used for the roughly 130 validation repertoires, a later analysis reported. Study-wide results and limits: Published work reported that the classifier diagnosed cytomegalovirus status with high specificity and sensitivity. Subsequent analysis found a tendency for first-cohort TCR clusters to co-occur within the 120 or so validation repertoires.

While the first cohort had hundreds of subjects, the donors belonged to the separate validation cohort of over a hundred subjects. V usage is TRBV5-1 and J usage is TRBJ1-1; no clear D gene. The sample was PBMCs. This TCR came from a man aged 18 to 29 in good health and CMV-seronegative. This CDR3 is CASGRSMNTEAFF. CDR3 nucleotide sequence: TGCGCCAGCGGGCGCAGCATGAACACTGAAGCTTTCTTT.